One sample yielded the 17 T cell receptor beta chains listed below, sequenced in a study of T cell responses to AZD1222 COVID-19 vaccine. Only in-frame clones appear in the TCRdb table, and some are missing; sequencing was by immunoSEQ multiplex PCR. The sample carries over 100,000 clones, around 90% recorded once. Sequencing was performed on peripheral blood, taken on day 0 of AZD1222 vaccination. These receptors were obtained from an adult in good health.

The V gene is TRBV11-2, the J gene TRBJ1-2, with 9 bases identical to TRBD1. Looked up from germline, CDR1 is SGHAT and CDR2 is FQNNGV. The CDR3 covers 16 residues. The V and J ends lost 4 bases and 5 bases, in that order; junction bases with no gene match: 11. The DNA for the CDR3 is TGTGCCAGCAGCTCTCTGCGAACAGGGGGCGCGTATGGCTACACCTTC. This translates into CASSSLRTGGAYGYTF.

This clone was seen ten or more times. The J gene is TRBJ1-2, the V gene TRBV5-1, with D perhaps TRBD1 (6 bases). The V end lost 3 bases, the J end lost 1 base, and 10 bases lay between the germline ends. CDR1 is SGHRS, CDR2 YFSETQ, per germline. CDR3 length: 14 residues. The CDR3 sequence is CASSSQGSNYGYTF. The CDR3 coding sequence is TGCGCCAGCAGCTCCCAGGGGAGTAACTATGGCTACACCTTC.

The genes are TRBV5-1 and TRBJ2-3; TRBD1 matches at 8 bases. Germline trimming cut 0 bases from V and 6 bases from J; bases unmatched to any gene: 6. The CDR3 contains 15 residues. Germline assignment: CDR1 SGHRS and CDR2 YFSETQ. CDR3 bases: TGCGCCAGCAGCTTGGCCTGGACAGGGAGGGATACGCAGTATTTT. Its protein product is CASSLAWTGRDTQYF.

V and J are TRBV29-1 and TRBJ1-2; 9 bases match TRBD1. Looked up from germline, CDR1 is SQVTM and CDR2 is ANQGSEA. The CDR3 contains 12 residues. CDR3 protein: CSTGGDAYGYTF. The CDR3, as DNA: TGCAGTACAGGGGGCGACGCCTATGGCTACACCTTC.

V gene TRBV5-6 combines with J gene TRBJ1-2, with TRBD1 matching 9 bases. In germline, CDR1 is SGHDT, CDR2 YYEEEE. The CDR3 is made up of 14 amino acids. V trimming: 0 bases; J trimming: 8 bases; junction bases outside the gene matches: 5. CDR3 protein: CASSLGTGVGGYTF. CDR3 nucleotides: TGTGCCAGCAGCTTGGGGACAGGGGTTGGAGGCTACACCTTC.

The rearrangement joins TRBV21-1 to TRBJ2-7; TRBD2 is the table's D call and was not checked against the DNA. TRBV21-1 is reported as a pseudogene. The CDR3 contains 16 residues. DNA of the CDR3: TGTGCCAGCAGCAAAGGGTGGGGGGGCCTTCCCTACGAGCAGTACTTC. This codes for CASSKGWGGLPYEQYF.

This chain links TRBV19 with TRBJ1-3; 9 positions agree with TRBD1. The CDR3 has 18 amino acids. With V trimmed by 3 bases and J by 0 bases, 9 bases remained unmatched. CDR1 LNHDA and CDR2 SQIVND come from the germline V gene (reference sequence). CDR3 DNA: TGTGCCAGTAGTATGGGGACAGGGCGGCACCACTCTGGAAACACCATATATTTT. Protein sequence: CASSMGTGRHHSGNTIYF.

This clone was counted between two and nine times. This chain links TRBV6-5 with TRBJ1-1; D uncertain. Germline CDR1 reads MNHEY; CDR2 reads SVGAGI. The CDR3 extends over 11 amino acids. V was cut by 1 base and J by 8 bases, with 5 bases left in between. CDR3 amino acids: CASSYLGEAFF. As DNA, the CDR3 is TGTGCCAGCAGTTACTTGGGGGAAGCTTTCTTT.

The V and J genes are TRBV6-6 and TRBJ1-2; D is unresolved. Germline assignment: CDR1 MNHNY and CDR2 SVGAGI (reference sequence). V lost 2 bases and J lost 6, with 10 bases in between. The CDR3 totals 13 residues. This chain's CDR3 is CASSYNLFDGYTF. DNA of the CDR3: TGTGCCAGCAGTTACAACCTTTTTGATGGCTACACCTTC.

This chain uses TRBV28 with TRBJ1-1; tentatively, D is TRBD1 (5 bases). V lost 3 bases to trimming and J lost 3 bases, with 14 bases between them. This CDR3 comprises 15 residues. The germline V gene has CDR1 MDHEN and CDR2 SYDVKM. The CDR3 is CASSFIGAGDTEAFF. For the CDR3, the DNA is TGTGCCAGCAGTTTTATCGGGGCCGGGGACACTGAAGCTTTCTTT.

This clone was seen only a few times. CDR3 sequence reads: CASSLYMTTEAFF. CDR3 DNA: TGTGCCAGCAGCTTATATATGACAACTGAAGCTTTCTTT. This rearrangement joins TRBV7-2 to TRBJ1-1; no reliable D call. This CDR3 contains 13 residues. The V end was cut by 2 bases, the J end by 5 bases, with 9 bases between. The V gene's germline CDR1 is SGHTA and CDR2 FQGNSA.

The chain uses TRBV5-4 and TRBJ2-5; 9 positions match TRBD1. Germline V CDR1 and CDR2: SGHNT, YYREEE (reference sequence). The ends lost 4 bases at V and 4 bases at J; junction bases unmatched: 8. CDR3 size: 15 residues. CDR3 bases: TGTGCCAGCAGCCGAAGAGGACAGGGGCGAGAGACCCAGTACTTC. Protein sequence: CASSRRGQGRETQYF. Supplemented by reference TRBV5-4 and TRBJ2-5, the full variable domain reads ETGVTQSPTHLIKTRGQQVTLRCSSQSGHNTVSWYQQALGQGPQFIFQYYREEENGRGNFPPRFSGLQFPNYSSELNVNALELDDSALYLCASSRRGQGRETQYFGPGTRLLVL.

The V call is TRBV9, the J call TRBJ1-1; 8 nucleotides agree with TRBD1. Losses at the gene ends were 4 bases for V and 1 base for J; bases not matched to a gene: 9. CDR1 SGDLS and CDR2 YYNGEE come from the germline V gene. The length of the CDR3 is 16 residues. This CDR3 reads CASSPRQGRANTEAFF. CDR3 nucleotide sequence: TGTGCCAGCAGCCCACGACAGGGGAGGGCGAACACTGAAGCTTTCTTT.

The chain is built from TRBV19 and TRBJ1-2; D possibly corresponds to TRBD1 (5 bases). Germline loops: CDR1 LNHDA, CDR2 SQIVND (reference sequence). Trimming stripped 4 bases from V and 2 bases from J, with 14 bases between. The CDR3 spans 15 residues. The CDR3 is CASSRGAKTNYGYTF. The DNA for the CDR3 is TGTGCCAGTAGTAGAGGGGCTAAGACCAACTATGGCTACACCTTC.

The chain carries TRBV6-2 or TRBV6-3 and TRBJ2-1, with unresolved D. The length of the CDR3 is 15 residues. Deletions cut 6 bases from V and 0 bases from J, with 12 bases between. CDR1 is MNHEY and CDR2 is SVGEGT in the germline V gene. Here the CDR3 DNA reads TGTGCCAGCAGCCGACCAAAGAGCTCCTACAATGAGCAGTTCTTC. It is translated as CASSRPKSSYNEQFF.

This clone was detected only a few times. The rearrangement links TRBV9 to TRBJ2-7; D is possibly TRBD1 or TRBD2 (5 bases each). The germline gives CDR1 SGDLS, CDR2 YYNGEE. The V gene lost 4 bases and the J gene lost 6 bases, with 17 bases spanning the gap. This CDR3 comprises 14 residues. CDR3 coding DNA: TGTGCCAGCAGCCTGGGGGAGTCAAGGGGCGAGCAGTACTTC. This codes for CASSLGESRGEQYF.

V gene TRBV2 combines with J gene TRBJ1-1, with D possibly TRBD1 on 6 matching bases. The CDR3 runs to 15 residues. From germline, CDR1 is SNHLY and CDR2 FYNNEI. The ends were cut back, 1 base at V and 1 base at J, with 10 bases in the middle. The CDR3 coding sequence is TGTGCCAGCAGTGAAGGAGTCAGGGGGAACACTGAAGCTTTCTTT. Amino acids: CASSEGVRGNTEAFF. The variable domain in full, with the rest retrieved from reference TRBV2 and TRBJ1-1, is EPEVTQTPSHQVTQMGQEVILRCVPISNHLYFYWYRQILGQKVEFLVSFYNNEISEKSEIFDDQFSVERPDGSNFTLKIRSTKLEDSAMYFCASSEGVRGNTEAFFGQGTRLTVV.